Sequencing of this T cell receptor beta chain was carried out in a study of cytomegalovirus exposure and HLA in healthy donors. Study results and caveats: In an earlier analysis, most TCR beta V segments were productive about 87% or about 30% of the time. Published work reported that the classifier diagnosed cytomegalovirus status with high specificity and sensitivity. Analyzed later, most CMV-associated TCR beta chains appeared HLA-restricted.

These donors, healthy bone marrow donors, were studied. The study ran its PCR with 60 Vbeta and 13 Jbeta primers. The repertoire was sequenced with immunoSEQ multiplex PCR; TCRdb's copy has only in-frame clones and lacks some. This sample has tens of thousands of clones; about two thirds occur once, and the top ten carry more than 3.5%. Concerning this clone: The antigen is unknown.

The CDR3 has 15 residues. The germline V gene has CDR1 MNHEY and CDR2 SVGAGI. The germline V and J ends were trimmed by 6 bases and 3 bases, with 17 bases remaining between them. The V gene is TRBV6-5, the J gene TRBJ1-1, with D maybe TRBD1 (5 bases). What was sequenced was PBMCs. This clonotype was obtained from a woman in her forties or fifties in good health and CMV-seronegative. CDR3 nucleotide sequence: TGTGCCAGCAGCACGGACAAAGGATTTTACACTGAAGCTTTCTTT. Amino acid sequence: CASSTDKGFYTEAFF.